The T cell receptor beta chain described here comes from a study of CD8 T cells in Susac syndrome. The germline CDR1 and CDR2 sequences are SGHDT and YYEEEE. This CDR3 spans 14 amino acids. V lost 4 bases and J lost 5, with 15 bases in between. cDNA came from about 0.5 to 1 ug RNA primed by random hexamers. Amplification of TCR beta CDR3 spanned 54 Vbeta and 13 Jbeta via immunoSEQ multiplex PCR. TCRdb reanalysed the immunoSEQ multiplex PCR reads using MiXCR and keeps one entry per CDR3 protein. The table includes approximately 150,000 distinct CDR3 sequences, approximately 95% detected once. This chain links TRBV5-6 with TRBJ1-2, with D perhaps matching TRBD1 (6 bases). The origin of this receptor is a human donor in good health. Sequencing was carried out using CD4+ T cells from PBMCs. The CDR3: CASSTAQGLYGYTF. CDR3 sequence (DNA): TGTGCCAGCAGCACGGCACAGGGTCTGTATGGCTACACCTTC. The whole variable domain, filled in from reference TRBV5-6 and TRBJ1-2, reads DAGVTQSPTHLIKTRGQQVTLRCSPKSGHDTVSWYQQALGQGPQFIFQYYEEEERQRGNFPDRFSGHQFPNYSSELNVNALLLGDSALYLCASSTAQGLYGYTFGSGTRLTVV.